This T cell receptor beta chain was captured in a study of somatic reversion in DOCK8 deficiency (TCRdb year 2020). Regarding the study in general: In the study, T cell receptor beta repertoires were compared across three groups: DOCK8-deficient patients, DOCK8-revertant patients and healthy volunteers. The study investigated how somatic reversion of pathogenic DOCK8 variants alters lymphocyte differentiation and function in DOCK8 deficiency. DOCK8-deficient patients in the study had been reported previously.

On this clonotype: Its recognized antigen is unknown. No much larger clone exists at a distance of one base, and base qualities are not known.

Blood for healthy controls was obtained from volunteer donors provided by blood services in Australia and France. Genomic DNA for TCR repertoire analysis was extracted from whole blood samples or from PBMCs. From its cysteine to its phenylalanine, the CDR3 spans 17 amino acids. The sequence is cut down to CDR3 DNA, 51 bases in frame from base 1. According to the germline V gene, CDR1 reads SGHDT and CDR2 reads YYEEEE. V lost 3 bases and J lost 0 bases; the stretch between them is 13 bases long. The library was built by means of multiplex PCR. Using EuroClonality-NGS primers, the TRB libraries were generated through a one-step amplicon PCR run on roughly 0.1 ug genomic DNA. Sequencing of the TRB amplicons was done on Illumina MiSeq instruments using 2 x 250 bp version 2 chemistry. On the authors' methods: Primary TRB sequence analysis and V(D)J annotation were performed with IMGT/HighV-QUEST. VDJtools was used to assess repertoire diversity and composition after nonfunctional clones were removed and samples were downsampled for comparisons between samples. Using fastp at Q25 and MiXCR, TCRdb reprocessed the public reads and kept productive beta chains. Entries that share a CDR3 protein sequence are merged under the most common genes and DNA. The authors' filters were not applied to this entry. The sample has some 2,400 distinct CDR3 sequences on record, approximately 24% of them singletons. In total, the top ten clones hold 9.5% of the sample.

Broader findings and caveats from the paper: The methods did not state, for each individual sample, whether the source material was whole blood or PBMCs.

The clonotype was recovered from a human donor in good health. The sequence is built from TRBV5-6 and TRBJ1-6, with a weak D call of TRBD1 (5 bases match). The sequenced sample consisted of peripheral blood. This receptor has the CDR3 CASSWGPMSSYNSPLHF. The DNA reads TGTGCCAGCAGCTGGGGACCAATGAGCTCCTATAATTCACCCCTCCACTTT. With the rest looked up from the reference TRBV5-6 and TRBJ1-6 genes rather than sequenced, the full variable domain is DAGVTQSPTHLIKTRGQQVTLRCSPKSGHDTVSWYQQALGQGPQFIFQYYEEEERQRGNFPDRFSGHQFPNYSSELNVNALLLGDSALYLCASSWGPMSSYNSPLHFGNGTRLTVT.